This T cell receptor beta chain was captured by sequencing in a study of T cells in Graves' hyperthyroidism and ophthalmopathy. This clonotype was detected a few times. RNA transcripts gave rise to amplified TCR beta CDR3 regions. A set of HTBI primers served as the primers for a first-round RT-PCR of the TCR CDR3. Using its own MiXCR run on the multiplex PCR reads, TCRdb lists one record per CDR3 protein. The repertoire consists of around 690,000 distinct CDR3 sequences, with around 21% occurring once and the leading ten covering 34%. The junction had 6 bases not matched to a gene; V was cut back by 3 bases and J by 2 bases. The CDR3 consists of 15 residues. Germline V gene lookup returns CDR1 MNHEY and CDR2 SMNVEV (reference sequence).

The TCR comes from a man aged 30-40 years with Graves' ophthalmopathy. Sequencing was carried out using blood. This sequence joins TRBV27 and TRBJ2-7, with 8 bases fitting TRBD2. The CDR3 spells CASSLRTSLAYEQYF. The CDR3 bases are TGTGCCAGCAGTTTGAGGACTAGCTTAGCCTACGAGCAGTACTTC.